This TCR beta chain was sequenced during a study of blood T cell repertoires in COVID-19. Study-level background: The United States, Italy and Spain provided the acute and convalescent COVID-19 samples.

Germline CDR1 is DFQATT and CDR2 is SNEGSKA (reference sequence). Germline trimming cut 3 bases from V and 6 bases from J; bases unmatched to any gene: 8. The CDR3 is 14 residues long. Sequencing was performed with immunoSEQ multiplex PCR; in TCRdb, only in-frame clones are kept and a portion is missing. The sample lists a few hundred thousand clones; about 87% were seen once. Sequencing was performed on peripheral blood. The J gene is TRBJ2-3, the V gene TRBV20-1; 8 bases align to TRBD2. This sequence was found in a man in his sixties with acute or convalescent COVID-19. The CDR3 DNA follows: TGCAGTGCTAGTGACGGGGGGGCCGTCGATACGCAGTATTTT. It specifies CSASDGGAVDTQYF.